Each of the 9 T cell receptor beta chains below was sequenced from the same sample in a study of blood T cells in healthy people across ages. Primed by a sample-barcoded 5' primer and a J-beta primer mix, a second PCR proceeded for about 7 to 12 cycles. One entry per CDR3 protein results from TCRdb running MiXCR on the 5' RACE reads. The table includes some 1.6 million distinct CDR3 sequences, 34% detected once. Sequencing input: blood. The receptors originated from a woman in her 30s in good health.

Regarding this clonotype: This may be a read error: a much more frequent sequence differs by one nucleotide. The chain has TRBV4-1 and TRBJ2-1, with D possibly TRBD1 on 5 matching bases. The germline V gene has CDR1 MGHRA and CDR2 YSYEKL. The CDR3 has 17 amino acids. CDR3 amino acids: CASSPLERGLSYNERFF. In DNA form, the CDR3 reads TGCGCCAGCAGCCCCCTGGAAAGGGGCCTGTCCTACAATGAGCGGTTCTTC.

This clonotype was counted ten times or more. The rearrangement uses TRBV29-1 and TRBJ2-7; the match to TRBD2 covers 11 bases. Germline trimming cut 3 bases from V and 0 bases from J; bases unmatched to any gene: 10. The germline gives CDR1 SQVTM, CDR2 ANQGSEA. The CDR3 length is 17 residues. The CDR3 sequence: CSVEITNSGGVSYEQYF. The CDR3 DNA sequence: TGCAGCGTTGAGATCACGAATAGCGGGGGGGTCTCCTACGAGCAGTACTTC.

The rearrangement uses TRBV20-1 and TRBJ2-2; D unresolved. The CDR3 length is 11 residues. Deletions cut 0 bases from V and 5 bases from J, with 1 base between. Germline V gene lookup returns CDR1 DFQATT and CDR2 SNEGSKA (reference sequence). In DNA, the CDR3 is TGCAGTGCTAGAGAGACCGGGGAGCTGTTTTTT. Protein product: CSARETGELFF.

The chain links TRBV6-1 to TRBJ1-5; possible D gene TRBD1, 5 bases. Germline-derived CDR1 and CDR2 are MNHNS and SASEGT. V shed 7 bases and J shed 0 bases, with 13 bases lying between them. CDR3 length equals 15 residues. In DNA form, the CDR3 reads TGTGCCAGCATCCGGGGGGATTATAGCAATCAGCCCCAGCATTTT. It yields the protein CASIRGDYSNQPQHF.

The gene calls are TRBV6-1 and TRBJ2-3, with D perhaps TRBD1 (5 bases). The CDR3 loop spans 16 amino acids. Trimming pared 2 bases from V and 0 bases from J, leaving 12 bases between. Looked up from germline, CDR1 is MNHNS and CDR2 is SASEGT. The CDR3 region is CASSEWVSGSTDTQYF. CDR3 nucleotide sequence: TGTGCCAGCAGTGAATGGGTGTCAGGGAGCACAGATACGCAGTATTTT.

This clonotype has only a few counts. This chain uses TRBV2 with TRBJ2-5; D might be TRBD1 or TRBD2, each matching 6 bases. CDR1 SNHLY and CDR2 FYNNEI come from the germline V gene. With 7 bases removed from V and 4 bases from J, the gap between germline ends came to 16 bases. This CDR3 comprises 14 residues. The CDR3 here is CASKEGGRLETQYF. DNA of the CDR3: TGTGCCAGCAAGGAAGGGGGGCGCCTAGAGACCCAGTACTTC. Together with reference TRBV2 and TRBJ2-5, the CDR3 gives the full variable domain: EPEVTQTPSHQVTQMGQEVILRCVPISNHLYFYWYRQILGQKVEFLVSFYNNEISEKSEIFDDQFSVERPDGSNFTLKIRSTKLEDSAMYFCASKEGGRLETQYFGPGTRLLVL.

Turning to this clonotype: A much larger clone lies a single base off, so this may be a read error. The gene calls are TRBV10-3 and TRBJ2-7; 8 bases are shared with TRBD1. This CDR3 contains 14 residues. Germline lookup yields CDR1 ENHRY and CDR2 SYGVKD. The V and J ends lost 10 bases and 5 bases, in that order; junction bases with no gene match: 13. CDR3 amino acids: CANSRGQGPNEQYF. CDR3 in DNA: TGTGCCAATAGCCGCGGACAGGGACCCAACGAGCAGTACTTC.

This clonotype has only a few counts. The chain has TRBV11-3 and TRBJ2-7; 8 bases are shared with TRBD2. This CDR3 has 16 amino acids. Germline V CDR1 and CDR2: SGHNT, YENEEA. Trimming cost V 5 bases and J 4 bases; bases outside gene matches: 13. In DNA form, the CDR3 reads TGTGCCAGCAGCCCAGACGGGCGGGGGGATAAGTACGAGCAGTACTTC. It translates to CASSPDGRGDKYEQYF.

This clonotype showed up just a few times. The genes are TRBV7-2 and TRBJ2-1, with 7 bases identical to TRBD2. Unmatched junction bases numbered 14, after V lost 5 bases and J lost 7 bases. This CDR3 spans 16 amino acids. Germline CDR1 and CDR2: SGHTA and FQGNSA. CDR3 residues: CASSALREGGRNEQFF. The CDR3 nucleotides read TGTGCCAGCAGCGCACTCCGAGAGGGAGGGAGGAATGAGCAGTTCTTC.